This entry is about one TCR beta chain. Its target is unknown. The sample belongs to a study of cytomegalovirus exposure and HLA in healthy donors. CDR1 is SNHLY and CDR2 is FYNNEI in the germline V gene. This CDR3 has 13 amino acids. Trimming stripped 6 bases from V and 5 bases from J, with 11 bases between. Study observations and caveats: Productive rates of about 87% or about 30% were seen for most TCR beta V segments in an earlier analysis. Reportedly, diagnosis of cytomegalovirus status by the classifier showed high specificity and sensitivity.

The PCR made use of 60 Vbeta and 13 Jbeta primers. The protocol was immunoSEQ multiplex PCR, while the TCRdb copy is restricted to in-frame clones and leaves out a portion. The table for this sample gives 50,000 or so clones. This receptor was obtained from a woman aged 18-29 years in good health and CMV-seronegative. The chain employs TRBV2 and TRBJ2-1; the D gene is possibly TRBD2 (6 bases). The sequenced sample was PBMCs. The CDR3 nucleotides are TGTGCCAGCAGAGAGGGACTTCACAATGAGCAGTTCTTC. The encoded protein is CASREGLHNEQFF.